Listed below are T cell receptor beta chains from one sample, sequenced in a study of T cells in Graves' hyperthyroidism and ophthalmopathy. From the multiplex PCR reads, TCRdb called clonotypes with MiXCR, one entry per CDR3 protein. The sample gives about 350,000 distinct CDR3 sequences, 18% of which show up once; about a sixth is in the top ten. Specimen: blood. These receptors all stem from a woman aged 40-49 years with Graves' ophthalmopathy. Both conserved end residues are part of each CDR3. A D gene is named only where the DNA matches it firmly. Expanded clones get a size class; other rows say once, few or many, or leave the size out.

>TRBV12-3/TRBV12-4|TRBJ2-1|TRBD1|once
CASSFGDRVYEQFF
TGTGCCAGCAGTTTTGGTGACAGGGTCTATGAGCAGTTCTTC
>TRBV6-5|TRBJ1-2|.|.
CASSYLPGSGYTF
TGTGCCAGCAGTTACCTCCCGGGGAGTGGCTACACCTTC
>TRBV6-2/TRBV6-3|TRBJ1-1|.|many
CASSYSTRYEGVSNTEAFF
TGTGCCAGCAGTTACTCGACTCGCTATGAAGGGGTGTCGAACACTGAAGCTTTCTTT
>TRBV5-1|TRBJ1-1|.|many
CASSLAWGGANTEAFF
TGCGCCAGCAGCTTGGCCTGGGGGGGGGCGAACACTGAAGCTTTCTTT
>TRBV19|TRBJ1-1|TRBD1|many
CASSILVVGQRNTEAFF
TGTGCCAGTAGTATCTTAGTCGTGGGACAGCGGAACACTGAAGCTTTCTTT
>TRBV12-3/TRBV12-4|TRBJ1-2|.|many
CASSRDQYGYTF
TGTGCCAGCAGTCGGGACCAATATGGCTACACCTTC
>TRBV11-2|TRBJ1-1|.|many
CASSSPPGAAAHMNTEAFF
TGTGCCAGCAGTTCGCCCCCGGGGGCAGCGGCCCATATGAACACTGAAGCTTTCTTT
>TRBV11-2|TRBJ1-3|TRBD1|.
CASSSRPRDSSGNTIYF
TGTGCCAGCAGCTCCCGACCTCGGGACAGCTCTGGAAACACCATATATTTT
>TRBV30|TRBJ1-1|.|.
CAWTARPTEACF
TGTGCCTGGACTGCCAGACCGACTGAAGCTTGCTTT
>TRBV30|TRBJ1-5|.|many
CAWAQGRTNQPQHF
TGTGCCTGGGCTCAGGGACGCACCAATCAGCCCCAGCATTTT
>TRBV7-6|TRBJ2-2|TRBD2|many
CASSALLAGGTGELFF
TGTGCCAGCAGCGCACTACTAGCGGGGGGCACCGGGGAGCTGTTTTTT
>TRBV10-3|TRBJ1-2|TRBD1|once
CATTGGTGIDYGYTF
TGTGCCACCACGGGGGGGACAGGGATAGACTATGGCTACACCTTC